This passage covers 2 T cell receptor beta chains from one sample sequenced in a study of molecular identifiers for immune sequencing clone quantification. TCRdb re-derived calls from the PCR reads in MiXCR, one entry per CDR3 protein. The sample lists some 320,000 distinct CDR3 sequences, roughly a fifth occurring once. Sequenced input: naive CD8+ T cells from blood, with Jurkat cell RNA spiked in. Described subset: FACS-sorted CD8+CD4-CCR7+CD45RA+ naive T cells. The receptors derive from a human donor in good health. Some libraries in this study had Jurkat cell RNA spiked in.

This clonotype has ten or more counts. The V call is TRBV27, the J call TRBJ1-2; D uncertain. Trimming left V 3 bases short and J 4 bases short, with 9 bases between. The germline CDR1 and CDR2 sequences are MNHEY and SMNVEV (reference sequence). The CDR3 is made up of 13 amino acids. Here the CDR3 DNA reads TGTGCCAGCAGTTTCTTACCACCCTATGGCTACACCTTC. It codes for CASSFLPPYGYTF.

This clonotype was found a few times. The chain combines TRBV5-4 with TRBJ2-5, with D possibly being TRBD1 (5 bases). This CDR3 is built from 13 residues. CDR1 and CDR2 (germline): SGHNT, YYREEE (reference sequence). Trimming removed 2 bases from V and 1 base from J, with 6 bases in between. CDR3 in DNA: TGTGCCAGCAGCTTCACAGGCCAAGAGACCCAGTACTTC. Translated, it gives CASSFTGQETQYF.